This entry is about one TCR beta chain. The antigen is undetermined. This specimen comes from a study of T cell responses to AZD1222 COVID-19 vaccine. Study at large: Investigators merged groups given second doses at roughly 4 or roughly 12 weeks. Study-wide points: Most donors were white British and more were female, and clonal diversity was possibly underestimated. Spike-specific TCR breadth and depth rose after two AZD1222 doses. Without day 14 samples, only post-peak T cell repertoires were studied.

Sequencing used immunoSEQ multiplex PCR; TCRdb keeps in-frame clones, though not all of them. The sample holds 150,000 to 200,000 clones, approximately 95% seen once. The V and J ends lost 7 bases and 1 base respectively, with 16 bases between them. Germline V lookup: CDR1 SNHLY, CDR2 FYNNEI. CDR3 length: 15 amino acids. The clonotype comes from an adult in good health. Source: peripheral blood, taken on day 0 of AZD1222 vaccination. The rearrangement links TRBV2 to TRBJ1-1, with D possibly matching TRBD1 (5 bases). The DNA of the CDR3 is TGTGCCAGCACCTCTACCCGAGGGGCGAACACTGAAGCTTTCTTT. It translates to CASTSTRGANTEAFF.